A selection of T cell receptor beta chains follows, all from one sample in a study of shared clonotypes between healthy human individuals. Only in-frame clones appear in the TCRdb table, and some are missing; sequencing was by immunoSEQ multiplex PCR. Among around 640,000 clones listed, roughly 95% were seen once. The sequenced sample consisted of naive CD8+ T cells sorted from blood. The origin of the receptors is a woman in her thirties in good health. Each CDR3 is given with its conserved first and last residue. Each record gives: J gene, V gene, D gene, CDR3 protein. A D gene is named only where the DNA matches it firmly.

j_call: TRBJ2-7
v_call: TRBV6-5
d_call: TRBD1
cdr3_aa: CASTTDRDSYEQYF

j_call: TRBJ1-4
v_call: TRBV28
d_call: TRBD1
cdr3_aa: CASSSGTGREKLFF

j_call: NA
v_call: TRBV9
d_call: TRBD2
cdr3_aa: CASSAGLVRTYEQYF

j_call: TRBJ1-1
v_call: TRBV28
d_call: TRBD1
cdr3_aa: CASSFYRGSEAFF

j_call: TRBJ2-5
v_call: TRBV9
d_call: NA
cdr3_aa: CASSVGGAYQETQYF

j_call: TRBJ1-3
v_call: TRBV4-1
d_call: NA
cdr3_aa: CASSRGGGHRWNTIYF

j_call: TRBJ2-7
v_call: TRBV27
d_call: TRBD1
cdr3_aa: CASSANRGIYEQYF

j_call: TRBJ2-6
v_call: TRBV6-1
d_call: NA
cdr3_aa: CASSEDDPNAFEFGANVLTF

j_call: TRBJ1-4
v_call: TRBV6-6
d_call: NA
cdr3_aa: CASSEGGGEKLFF

j_call: TRBJ2-1
v_call: TRBV7-9
d_call: NA
cdr3_aa: CASSPTYNEQFF

j_call: TRBJ2-7
v_call: TRBV5-1
d_call: NA
cdr3_aa: CASSFDSFYEQYF

j_call: TRBJ1-2
v_call: TRBV5-1
d_call: NA
cdr3_aa: CASSLEMGGWNYGYTF

j_call: TRBJ2-7
v_call: TRBV29-1
d_call: TRBD1
cdr3_aa: CSVGTGDSYEQYF

j_call: TRBJ2-1
v_call: TRBV15
d_call: NA
cdr3_aa: CATNPVGRPNNEQFF

j_call: TRBJ1-1
v_call: TRBV28
d_call: NA
cdr3_aa: CASSFGRGTEAFF

j_call: TRBJ2-7
v_call: TRBV27
d_call: TRBD2
cdr3_aa: CASSLLGSSGRSGYEQYF

j_call: TRBJ1-4
v_call: TRBV7-9
d_call: NA
cdr3_aa: CASSLDTSRGYSEKLFF

j_call: TRBJ2-5
v_call: TRBV10-1
d_call: TRBD2
cdr3_aa: CASSEFLAGGQETQYF

j_call: TRBJ2-5
v_call: TRBV28
d_call: NA
cdr3_aa: CASSLSGRQETQYF

j_call: TRBJ1-3
v_call: TRBV9
d_call: TRBD1
cdr3_aa: CASREGQGMGGWHF

j_call: TRBJ2-7
v_call: TRBV6-1
d_call: NA
cdr3_aa: CASSDLYEQYF

j_call: TRBJ2-7
v_call: TRBV28
d_call: TRBD1
cdr3_aa: CASSRDRVISYEQYF

j_call: TRBJ2-3
v_call: TRBV28
d_call: NA
cdr3_aa: CASSFRTASTDTQYF

j_call: TRBJ2-7
v_call: TRBV7-7
d_call: NA
cdr3_aa: CASSLAPDSEQYF

j_call: TRBJ1-5
v_call: TRBV30
d_call: NA
cdr3_aa: CAWSVGVASNQPQHF

j_call: TRBJ1-2
v_call: TRBV7-9
d_call: NA
cdr3_aa: CASSPTGMVPYGYTF

j_call: TRBJ2-5
v_call: TRBV27
d_call: NA
cdr3_aa: CASSLRALETQYF

j_call: TRBJ2-7
v_call: TRBV6-6
d_call: NA
cdr3_aa: CASMGQGIREQYF

j_call: TRBJ2-3
v_call: TRBV7-8
d_call: NA
cdr3_aa: CASSLVIRGPSTDTQYF

j_call: TRBJ1-2
v_call: TRBV5-4
d_call: TRBD1
cdr3_aa: CASSAPPGQIRYGYTF

j_call: TRBJ2-3
v_call: TRBV28
d_call: TRBD2
cdr3_aa: CASSQAGSTDTQYF

j_call: TRBJ2-7
v_call: TRBV27
d_call: NA
cdr3_aa: CASSSTYEQYF

j_call: TRBJ2-3
v_call: TRBV15
d_call: NA
cdr3_aa: CATQNPFSRESTTKNTDTQYF

j_call: TRBJ2-1
v_call: TRBV5-8
d_call: NA
cdr3_aa: CASSLDKGEEFGEQFF

j_call: TRBJ2-7
v_call: TRBV9
d_call: TRBD1
cdr3_aa: CASSVGTGIPREQYF

j_call: TRBJ2-1
v_call: TRBV5-4
d_call: NA
cdr3_aa: CASSPWGNEQFF

j_call: TRBJ1-3
v_call: TRBV2
d_call: NA
cdr3_aa: CASGTNGNTIYF

j_call: TRBJ2-7
v_call: TRBV9
d_call: TRBD2
cdr3_aa: CASSGGTSVGWHEQYF

j_call: TRBJ2-5
v_call: TRBV7-6
d_call: TRBD1
cdr3_aa: CASSLGTGIGETQYF

j_call: TRBJ2-7
v_call: TRBV28
d_call: TRBD2
cdr3_aa: CASSFPTSGILYEQYF

j_call: TRBJ2-1
v_call: TRBV27
d_call: NA
cdr3_aa: CASSINGDLLFEQFF

j_call: TRBJ2-5
v_call: TRBV28
d_call: NA
cdr3_aa: CASSLTGTGETQYF

j_call: TRBJ1-1
v_call: TRBV9
d_call: NA
cdr3_aa: CASNPPGQTEAFF

j_call: TRBJ2-5
v_call: TRBV7-9
d_call: NA
cdr3_aa: CASSPRAYQETQYF

j_call: TRBJ2-7
v_call: TRBV12-2
d_call: NA
cdr3_aa: CASRNQRGEQYF

j_call: TRBJ2-3
v_call: TRBV7-9
d_call: TRBD2
cdr3_aa: CASSLGWAGGGADTQYF

j_call: TRBJ2-3
v_call: TRBV6-5
d_call: NA
cdr3_aa: CASPQGPPDTQYF

j_call: TRBJ2-3
v_call: TRBV6-1
d_call: NA
cdr3_aa: CASSELGDTQYF